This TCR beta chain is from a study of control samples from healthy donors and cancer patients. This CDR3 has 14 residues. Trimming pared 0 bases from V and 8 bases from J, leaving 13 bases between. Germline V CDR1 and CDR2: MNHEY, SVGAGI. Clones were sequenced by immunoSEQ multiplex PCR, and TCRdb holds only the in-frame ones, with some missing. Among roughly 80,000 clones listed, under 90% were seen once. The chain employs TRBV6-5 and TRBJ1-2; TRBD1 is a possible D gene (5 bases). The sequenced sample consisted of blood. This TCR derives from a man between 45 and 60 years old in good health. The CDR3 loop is CASSYSRGSGGYTF. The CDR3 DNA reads TGTGCCAGCAGTTACTCGAGGGGCAGCGGCGGCTACACCTTC.